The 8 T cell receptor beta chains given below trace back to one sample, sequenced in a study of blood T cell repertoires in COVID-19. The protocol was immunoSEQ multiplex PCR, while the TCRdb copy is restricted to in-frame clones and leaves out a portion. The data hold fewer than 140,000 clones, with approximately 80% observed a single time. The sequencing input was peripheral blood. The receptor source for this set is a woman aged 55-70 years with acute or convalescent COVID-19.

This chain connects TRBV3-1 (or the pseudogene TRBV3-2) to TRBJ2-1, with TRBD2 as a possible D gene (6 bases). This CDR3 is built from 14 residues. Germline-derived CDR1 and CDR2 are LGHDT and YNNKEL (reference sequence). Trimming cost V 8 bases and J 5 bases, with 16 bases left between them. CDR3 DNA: TGTGCCAGCGAGAGTGGACTAACTAACAATGAGCAGTTCTTC. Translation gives CASESGLTNNEQFF.

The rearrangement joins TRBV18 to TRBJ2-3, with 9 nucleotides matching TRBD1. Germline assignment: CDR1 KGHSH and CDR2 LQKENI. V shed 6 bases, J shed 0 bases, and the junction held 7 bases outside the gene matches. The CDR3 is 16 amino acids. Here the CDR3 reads CASSLTGGYSTDTQYF. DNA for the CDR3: TGTGCCAGCTCCCTGACAGGGGGGTATAGCACAGATACGCAGTATTTT.

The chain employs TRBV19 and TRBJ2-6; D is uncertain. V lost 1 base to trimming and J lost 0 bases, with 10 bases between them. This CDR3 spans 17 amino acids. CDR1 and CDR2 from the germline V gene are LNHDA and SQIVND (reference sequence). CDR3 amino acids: CASSIVKVSSGANVLTF. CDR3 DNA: TGTGCCAGTAGTATAGTGAAAGTCAGCTCTGGGGCCAACGTCCTGACTTTC.

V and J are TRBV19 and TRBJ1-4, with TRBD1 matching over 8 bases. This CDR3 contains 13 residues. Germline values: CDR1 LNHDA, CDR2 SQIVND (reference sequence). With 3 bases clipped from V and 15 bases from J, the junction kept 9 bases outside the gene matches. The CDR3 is CASSIIGQGIMFF. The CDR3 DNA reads TGTGCCAGTAGTATCATCGGACAGGGTATTATGTTTTTT.

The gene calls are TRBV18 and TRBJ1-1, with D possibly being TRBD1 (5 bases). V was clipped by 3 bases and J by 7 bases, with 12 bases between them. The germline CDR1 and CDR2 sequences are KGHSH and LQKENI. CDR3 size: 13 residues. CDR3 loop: CASSPTVPYEAFF. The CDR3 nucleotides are TGTGCCAGCTCACCGACAGTCCCTTATGAAGCTTTCTTT.

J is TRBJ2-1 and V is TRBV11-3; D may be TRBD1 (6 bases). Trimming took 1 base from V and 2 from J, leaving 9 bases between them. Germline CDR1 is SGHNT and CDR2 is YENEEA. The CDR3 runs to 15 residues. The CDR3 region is CASSLGQGTYNEQFF. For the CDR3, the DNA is TGTGCCAGCAGCTTAGGGCAGGGGACCTACAATGAGCAGTTCTTC.

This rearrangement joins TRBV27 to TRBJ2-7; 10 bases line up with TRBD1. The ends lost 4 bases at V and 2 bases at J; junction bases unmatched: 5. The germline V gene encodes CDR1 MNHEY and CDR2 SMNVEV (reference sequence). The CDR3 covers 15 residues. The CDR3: CASSSLTGGAYEQYF. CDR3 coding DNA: TGTGCCAGCAGTTCCCTGACAGGGGGCGCCTACGAGCAGTACTTC.

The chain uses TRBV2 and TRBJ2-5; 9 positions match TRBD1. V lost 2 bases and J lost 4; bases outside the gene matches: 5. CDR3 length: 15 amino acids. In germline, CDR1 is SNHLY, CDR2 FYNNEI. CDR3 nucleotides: TGTGCCAGCAGTGAAACCAGGGACAGGGCAGAGACCCAGTACTTC. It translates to CASSETRDRAETQYF.